One TCR beta chain is described in this entry. Its antigen is currently unknown. Here immunoSEQ multiplex PCR was the method, and the copy in TCRdb shows in-frame clones only, minus some. Here the sample spans some 21,000 clones, about 80% being singletons. The CDR3 runs 14 residues. Germline V CDR1 and CDR2: PRHDT, FYEKMQ (reference sequence). V dropped 5 bases and J dropped 0 bases, with 11 bases sitting between them. The data are from a study of OX40 agonist ivuxolimab in advanced cancers. In the study overall: Hepatocellular carcinoma, melanoma, renal cell or head and neck cancer affected the dose-escalation patients. Allowance was made for prior anti-PD-1, anti-PD-L1 or anti-CTLA-4 therapy, and roughly 40% had some. The study's findings and limits: Some of the nonresponding patients also showed low levels of normalized T-cell clonal expansion. No antigen was identified for the clonally expanded peripheral T cells.

The starting material was CD4+ or CD8+ T cells sorted from blood, obtained in a trial of the OX40 agonist ivuxolimab. The chain recombines TRBV13 with TRBJ2-7; no reliable D call. This sequence was found in an adult with an advanced solid tumor such as melanoma, head and neck, liver or kidney cancer. The CDR3 bases are TGTGCCAGCAGCCCCCCGGGTTCCTCCTACGAGCAGTACTTC. Protein product: CASSPPGSSYEQYF. Full variable domain (missing parts from reference TRBV13 and TRBJ2-7): AAGVIQSPRHLIKEKRETATLKCYPIPRHDTVYWYQQGPGQDPQFLISFYEKMQSDKGSIPDRFSAQQFSDYHSELNMSSLELGDSALYFCASSPPGSSYEQYFGPGTRLTVT.